Below are 21 T cell receptor beta chains sequenced from a single sample in a study of chemoradiotherapy in HPV16-positive cancers. Some clones are missing from TCRdb's copy, which holds only in-frame ones; the method was immunoSEQ multiplex PCR. The sample contains some 11,000 clones, 63% of which appear only once. The sample was acquired from a patient who underwent chemoradiotherapy. Receptors originate from a human donor with HPV-associated anogenital cancer.

The chain uses TRBV15 and TRBJ1-6; 9 bases line up with TRBD1. J lost 5 bases, V lost 2 bases, and 4 bases had no gene match. The germline CDR1 and CDR2 sequences are LNHNV and YYDKDF (reference sequence). The CDR3 loop spans 16 amino acids. The CDR3 protein is CATSRPGTGNNSPLHF. The CDR3 region has the DNA TGTGCCACCAGCAGACCTGGGACAGGGAATAATTCACCCCTCCACTTT.

The chain carries TRBV30 and TRBJ1-2, with D unclear. CDR3 length: 12 amino acids. CDR1 and CDR2 (germline): GTSNPN, SVGIG (reference sequence). CDR3 loop: CAWSDKNYGYTF. The CDR3 DNA is TGTGCGTGGTCCGATAAGAACTATGGCTACACCTTC.

The table lists this clone with a count of one. The J gene is TRBJ2-3, the V gene TRBV6-5; no reliable D call. This CDR3 is 13 amino acids long. Germline values: CDR1 MNHEY, CDR2 SVGAGI. V dropped 4 bases and J dropped 5 bases, with 10 bases sitting between them. The CDR3 sequence is CASSSAHQDTQYF. The CDR3, as DNA: TGTGCCAGCAGTTCCGCTCACCAAGATACGCAGTATTTT.

This clone has a handful of counts. The chain combines TRBV6-5 with TRBJ2-3, with D perhaps TRBD1 or TRBD2 (5 bases each). This CDR3 comprises 14 residues. Germline CDR1 is MNHEY and CDR2 is SVGAGI. Trimming left V 6 bases short and J 1 base short, with 11 bases between. The CDR3 reads CASSPLGGTDTQYF. In DNA, the CDR3 is TGTGCCAGCAGCCCTTTGGGGGGCACAGATACGCAGTATTTT.

The chain is built from TRBV7-6 and TRBJ1-1; possibly TRBD1 for D (5 bases). CDR3 length: 13 amino acids. Trimming pared 5 bases from V and 5 bases from J, leaving 12 bases between. Germline assignment: CDR1 SGHVS and CDR2 FNYEAQ. Written as DNA, the CDR3 is TGTGCCAGCAGCCCCCTGACAGAAACTGAAGCTTTCTTT. It codes for CASSPLTETEAFF.

The chain recombines TRBV11-1 with TRBJ2-3, with unresolved D. CDR3 length: 15 amino acids. Germline V CDR1 and CDR2: SGHAT, FQDESV (reference sequence). V lost 5 bases and J lost 4, with 16 bases in between. The CDR3 sequence: CASSPDRSVPDTQYF. The CDR3, as DNA: TGTGCCAGCAGCCCCGATCGAAGCGTGCCAGATACGCAGTATTTT.

This clone was found a few times. The rearrangement uses TRBV5-4 and TRBJ1-2; TRBD1 agrees at 8 bases. From germline, CDR1 is SGHNT and CDR2 YYREEE (reference sequence). The J segment lost 8 bases and the V segment lost 4 bases, leaving 10 bases of the junction unmatched. The CDR3 runs 14 residues. CDR3 loop: CASSLDRGRGGYTF. In DNA, the CDR3 is TGTGCCAGCAGCCTCGACAGGGGAAGGGGAGGCTACACCTTC.

This clone was seen a few times. The rearrangement uses TRBV28 and TRBJ1-2; D not certain. The CDR3 length is 15 residues. Per the germline V gene, CDR1 is MDHEN and CDR2 is SYDVKM. Between the trimmed V and J ends, which lost 3 bases and 5 bases, there was a span of 16 bases. CDR3 residues: CASSFGQSGLYGYTF. The CDR3 nucleotides are TGTGCCAGCAGTTTCGGGCAGAGTGGGCTATATGGCTACACCTTC.

This clone was counted a few times. The chain is built from TRBV27 and TRBJ1-5; D uncertain. This CDR3 comprises 13 residues. V gave up 5 bases and J gave up 3 bases, with 8 bases separating them. Germline V CDR1 and CDR2: MNHEY, SMNVEV (reference sequence). The CDR3 protein is CASSRTANQPQHF. The CDR3 DNA sequence: TGTGCCAGCAGTCGGACCGCCAATCAGCCCCAGCATTTT.

The gene calls are TRBV28 and TRBJ1-1; D is possibly TRBD1 (6 bases). The CDR3 totals 14 residues. V gave up 10 bases and J gave up 0 bases, with 15 bases separating them. Germline-derived CDR1 and CDR2 are MDHEN and SYDVKM. CDR3 DNA sequence: TGTGCCATCCAGGGAGGGGGATTGAACACTGAAGCTTTCTTT. This sequence encodes CAIQGGGLNTEAFF.

V is TRBV5-1 and J is TRBJ1-1; D remains ambiguous. CDR1 is SGHRS and CDR2 is YFSETQ in the germline V gene. V lost 0 bases and J 0 bases, leaving 9 bases between the germline ends. The CDR3 contains 15 residues. The CDR3 here is CASSLATAMNTEAFF. The CDR3 nucleotides are TGCGCCAGCAGCTTGGCCACAGCCATGAACACTGAAGCTTTCTTT.

This chain links TRBV7-9 with TRBJ2-7; D unclear. CDR3 size: 12 residues. The germline V and J ends were trimmed by 2 bases and 2 bases, with 4 bases remaining between them. From germline, CDR1 is SEHNR and CDR2 FQNEAQ (reference sequence). The CDR3 DNA is TGTGCCAGCAGCTTAAGGGCCTACGAGCAGTACTTC. It codes for CASSLRAYEQYF.

In its sample, this clone was seen a few times. V is TRBV11-2 and J is TRBJ1-1, with D unclear. The germline V gene encodes CDR1 SGHAT and CDR2 FQNNGV. The CDR3 length is 14 residues. The V end was cut by 5 bases, the J end by 4 bases, with 14 bases between. The CDR3, as DNA: TGTGCCAGCAGCCCGGAAGGAAAGGGCACTGAAGCTTTCTTT. This codes for CASSPEGKGTEAFF.

The rearrangement joins TRBV5-1 to TRBJ2-5; D is unclear. Per germline, CDR1 SGHRS and CDR2 YFSETQ. The V gene lost 4 bases and the J gene lost 5 bases, with 18 bases spanning the gap. This CDR3 is built from 15 residues. The CDR3 DNA is TGCGCCAGCAGCCCGGCATTGAGCGTTAGGGAGACCCAGTACTTC. Translating gives CASSPALSVRETQYF.

J is TRBJ2-2 and V is TRBV2; no definite D call. The germline V and J ends were trimmed by 5 bases and 1 base, with 8 bases remaining between them. Germline V gene sequence: CDR1 SNHLY, CDR2 FYNNEI. The CDR3 is 14 residues long. The CDR3 here is CASSSDWNTGELFF. CDR3 bases: TGTGCCAGCAGTTCTGACTGGAACACCGGGGAGCTGTTTTTT. Using reference TRBV2 and TRBJ2-2 for the parts outside the CDR3, the full variable domain is EPEVTQTPSHQVTQMGQEVILRCVPISNHLYFYWYRQILGQKVEFLVSFYNNEISEKSEIFDDQFSVERPDGSNFTLKIRSTKLEDSAMYFCASSSDWNTGELFFGEGSRLTVL.

This clone was counted between two and nine times. The rearrangement joins TRBV14 to TRBJ1-2; 12 bases are shared with TRBD1. The CDR3 contains 16 residues. V dropped 4 bases and J dropped 0; count of bases not matched to a gene: 3. Germline V gives CDR1 SGHDN, CDR2 FVKESK. This CDR3 reads CASSRRDRGPNYGYTF. The DNA for the CDR3 is TGTGCCAGCAGCCGCCGGGACAGGGGGCCTAACTATGGCTACACCTTC.

The V and J genes are TRBV20-1 and TRBJ2-3; D possibly corresponds to TRBD2 (5 bases). V was shortened by 2 bases and J by 7 bases, with 7 bases between the two germline ends. From germline, CDR1 is DFQATT and CDR2 SNEGSKA (reference sequence). The CDR3 contains 11 residues. CDR3 DNA: TGCAGTGCTAGACCGGGGAATACGCAGTATTTT. Its translation is CSARPGNTQYF.

This clone appeared a few times. The CDR3 loop is CASSPQGNYGYTF. For the CDR3, the DNA is TGTGCCAGCAGCCCCCAGGGGAACTATGGCTACACCTTC. The rearrangement links TRBV11-2 to TRBJ1-2; possibly TRBD1 for D (6 bases). Trimming removed 5 bases from V and 2 bases from J, with 9 bases in between. Germline V gives CDR1 SGHAT, CDR2 FQNNGV. This CDR3 has 13 amino acids.

In this sample, this clone turned up a few times. The chain is built from TRBV7-3 and TRBJ2-3, with 11 bases identical to TRBD2. Germline assignment: CDR1 SGHTA and CDR2 FQGTGA. The trim removed 5 bases at V and 3 bases at J, leaving 4 bases unmatched. CDR3 length: 15 residues. The DNA for the CDR3 is TGTGCCAGCAGCCTTAGCGGGGGGGTTACAGATACGCAGTATTTT. The encoded protein is CASSLSGGVTDTQYF.

The V gene is TRBV2, the J gene TRBJ1-5; no clear D gene. Germline CDR1 and CDR2: SNHLY and FYNNEI. Trimming shortened V by 2 bases and J by 3 bases, and 8 bases separated the two germline ends. The CDR3 consists of 14 residues. The CDR3 loop reads CASSEFRYNQPQHF. CDR3 bases: TGTGCCAGCAGTGAATTTAGGTACAATCAGCCCCAGCATTTT.

This clone has a handful of counts. The chain has TRBV5-1 and TRBJ1-1; no definite D call. The CDR3 totals 14 residues. V was trimmed by 0 bases and J by 1 base, leaving 7 bases between them. The germline gives CDR1 SGHRS, CDR2 YFSETQ. CDR3 region: CASSLGSGNTEAFF. CDR3 DNA: TGCGCCAGCAGCTTGGGTTCGGGGAACACTGAAGCTTTCTTT.